These 21 T cell receptor beta chains originate from one sample sequenced in a study of blood T cell repertoires in COVID-19. Measured with immunoSEQ multiplex PCR; TCRdb has only the in-frame clones, and not every one. The repertoire holds about 160,000 clones, with 60% to 85% as singletons. Material for sequencing was peripheral blood. These receptors all stem from a man between 70 and 80 years old with acute or convalescent COVID-19.

The chain couples TRBV5-1 to TRBJ2-5; a possible D gene is TRBD2 (6 bases). From germline, CDR1 is SGHRS and CDR2 YFSETQ. The CDR3 is made up of 13 amino acids. The V end lost 2 bases, the J end lost 9 bases, and 14 bases lay between the germline ends. The CDR3 nucleotides read TGCGCCAGCAGCTTAGGACGGACGGGGGCCCAGTACTTC. Translating it yields CASSLGRTGAQYF.

This clone was counted a single time. The rearrangement joins TRBV5-1 to TRBJ2-7; 9 bases map to TRBD1. CDR3 length: 14 amino acids. CDR1 and CDR2 from the germline V gene are SGHRS and YFSETQ. V shed 5 bases, J shed 5 bases, and the junction held 8 bases outside the gene matches. The chain's CDR3 is CASRTQGASNEQYF. CDR3 DNA: TGCGCCAGCAGGACACAGGGGGCCAGCAACGAGCAGTACTTC.

This chain links TRBV5-1 with TRBJ2-5, with 13 bases matching TRBD2. Looked up from germline, CDR1 is SGHRS and CDR2 is YFSETQ. The V gene end was trimmed by 6 bases and the J gene end by 4 bases; junction bases not matched to a gene: 9. The CDR3 consists of 16 residues. The CDR3, as DNA: TGCGCCAGCAACGCCGGGACTAGCGGGGAAGGAGAGACCCAGTACTTC. This encodes CASNAGTSGEGETQYF.

The J gene is TRBJ2-7, the V gene TRBV20-1; TRBD2 is a possible D gene (6 bases). Trimming pared 3 bases from V and 2 bases from J, leaving 14 bases between. This CDR3 region has 14 residues. Germline V lookup: CDR1 DFQATT, CDR2 SNEGSKA (reference sequence). The CDR3 DNA is TGCAGTGCTAGTTACCCCGCGGGACCCTACGAGCAGTACTTC. Translated, it gives CSASYPAGPYEQYF.

The CDR3 coding sequence is TGTGCCAGCAGCTTTTATCTAGCGGGGAACACCGGGGAGCTGTTTTTT. It yields the protein CASSFYLAGNTGELFF. The J gene is TRBJ2-2, the V gene TRBV5-4; TRBD2 agrees at 8 bases. CDR1 and CDR2 from the germline V gene are SGHNT and YYREEE (reference sequence). The CDR3 length is 16 residues. V lost 2 bases and J lost 1; bases outside the gene matches: 4.

This clone was picked up many times. The chain couples TRBV29-1 to TRBJ1-1; D ambiguous. The CDR3 length is 14 residues. From germline, CDR1 is SQVTM and CDR2 ANQGSEA. V was shortened by 6 bases and J by 0 bases, with 14 bases between the two germline ends. This CDR3 is CSVQPGGVNTEAFF. The DNA of the CDR3 is TGCAGCGTCCAACCAGGAGGAGTGAACACTGAAGCTTTCTTT.

The chain recombines TRBV27 with TRBJ1-1; TRBD1 aligns across 7 bases. The CDR3 has 12 residues. Unmatched junction bases numbered 2, after V lost 6 bases and J lost 4 bases. CDR1 is MNHEY and CDR2 is SMNVEV in the germline V gene (reference sequence). The CDR3: CASRGQLTEAFF. The CDR3 DNA reads TGTGCCAGCAGGGGACAGCTCACTGAAGCTTTCTTT.

This clone occurred a few times. The chain recombines TRBV5-1 with TRBJ1-5, with D uncertain. This CDR3 region has 15 residues. Looked up from germline, CDR1 is SGHRS and CDR2 is YFSETQ. V dropped 0 bases and J dropped 4 bases, with 11 bases sitting between them. CDR3 amino acids: CASSLASGLNQPQHF. CDR3 nucleotides: TGCGCCAGCAGCTTGGCTAGTGGCCTAAATCAGCCCCAGCATTTT. The full variable domain, in which reference TRBV5-1 and TRBJ1-5 provide the parts outside the CDR3, is KAGVTQTPRYLIKTRGQQVTLSCSPISGHRSVSWYQQTPGQGLQFLFEYFSETQRNKGNFPGRFSGRQFSNSRSEMNVSTLELGDSALYLCASSLASGLNQPQHFGDGTRLSIL.

In DNA form, the CDR3 reads TGTGCCAGCAGAAAAAGGCGGGGGGGCCGTGCAGATACGCAGTATTTT. This gives the protein CASRKRRGGRADTQYF. The chain combines TRBV21-1 with TRBJ2-3; the listed D gene, TRBD2, was not tested against the DNA. TRBV21-1 is designated a pseudogene. The CDR3 is 16 residues long.

Details on this clone: Other DNA sequences within the sample encode an identical CDR3. The V and J genes are TRBV11-2 and TRBJ2-7; D is perhaps TRBD2 (9 bases). Germline V gene sequence: CDR1 SGHAT, CDR2 FQNNGV. The V and J ends lost 5 bases and 2 bases respectively, with 28 bases between them. This CDR3 region has 19 residues. CDR3 region: CASSATGGRGGRATYEQYF. In DNA form, the CDR3 reads TGTGCCAGCAGCGCCACAGGGGGTAGGGGCGGGAGGGCCACCTACGAGCAGTACTTC.

The chain employs TRBV11-3 and TRBJ1-1; the match to TRBD1 covers 7 bases. V shed 3 bases and J 6 bases; nucleotides not matched to a gene: 10. The V gene's germline CDR1 is SGHNT and CDR2 YENEEA. The CDR3 loop spans 15 amino acids. The CDR3 reads CASSLIQGMGAEAFF. CDR3 DNA sequence: TGTGCCAGCAGCTTGATACAGGGGATGGGTGCTGAAGCTTTCTTT.

This chain uses TRBV27 with TRBJ1-5; D unclear. V was clipped by 3 bases and J by 10 bases, with 13 bases between them. This CDR3 contains 13 residues. Germline V gives CDR1 MNHEY, CDR2 SMNVEV (reference sequence). DNA for the CDR3: TGTGCCAGCAGTTTTCGGGGTTCAGGTCCCCAGCATTTT. It yields the protein CASSFRGSGPQHF.

This clone was counted a single time. V is TRBV5-1 and J is TRBJ1-4; D is uncertain. Germline V CDR1 and CDR2: SGHRS, YFSETQ. Trimming pared 0 bases from V and 5 bases from J, leaving 11 bases between. This CDR3 spans 15 amino acids. The CDR3 sequence: CASSLVGSPNEKLFF. The DNA of the CDR3 is TGCGCCAGCAGCTTGGTTGGCAGTCCAAATGAAAAACTGTTTTTT.

This CDR3 is CASSFTGTGGEKLFF. CDR3 DNA sequence: TGTGCCAGCAGCTTCACCGGGACAGGGGGTGAAAAACTGTTTTTT. J is TRBJ1-4 and V is TRBV5-6; 11 bases map to TRBD1. CDR3 length: 15 amino acids. With V trimmed by 2 bases and J by 7 bases, 4 bases remained unmatched. Germline V gene lookup returns CDR1 SGHDT and CDR2 YYEEEE.

This clone was counted between two and nine times. This chain connects TRBV7-6 to TRBJ1-1; no firm D call. Germline CDR1 and CDR2: SGHVS and FNYEAQ. V dropped 5 bases and J dropped 1 base, with 14 bases sitting between them. The CDR3 is 15 residues long. The CDR3 loop is CASSQTPTGNTEAFF. As DNA, the CDR3 is TGTGCCAGCAGCCAGACCCCGACGGGGAACACTGAAGCTTTCTTT. The whole variable domain, filled in from reference TRBV7-6 and TRBJ1-1, reads GAGVSQSPRYKVTKRGQDVALRCDPISGHVSLYWYRQALGQGPEFLTYFNYEAQQDKSGLPNDRFSAERPEGSISTLTIQRTEQRDSAMYRCASSQTPTGNTEAFFGQGTRLTVV.

V and J are TRBV9 and TRBJ2-1; D is perhaps TRBD1 (5 bases). The CDR3 spans 18 residues. Trimming removed 0 bases at V and 0 bases at J, with 16 bases between. In germline, CDR1 is SGDLS, CDR2 YYNGEE. CDR3 sequence (DNA): TGTGCCAGCAGCGTAGCGACGGACCAGGGATTCTCCTACAATGAGCAGTTCTTC. The encoded protein is CASSVATDQGFSYNEQFF.

V and J are TRBV6-5 and TRBJ2-7; D is perhaps TRBD1 (5 bases). The CDR3 runs to 14 residues. The V gene's germline CDR1 is MNHEY and CDR2 SVGAGI. V was shortened by 0 bases and J by 5 bases, with 11 bases between the two germline ends. This chain's CDR3 is CASSYSQVRDEQYF. CDR3 DNA: TGTGCCAGCAGTTACTCGCAAGTCAGGGACGAGCAGTACTTC.

This chain links TRBV9 with TRBJ1-1; D might be TRBD1 (6 bases). The CDR3 spans 15 residues. V lost 0 bases and J lost 4, with 13 bases in between. The V gene's germline CDR1 is SGDLS and CDR2 YYNGEE. The CDR3 bases are TGTGCCAGCAGCGTAGCGAGGGGGGGGAGCACTGAAGCTTTCTTT. Translating it yields CASSVARGGSTEAFF.

This clone showed up just once. The chain combines TRBV11-2 with TRBJ2-7, with 9 bases matching TRBD2. This CDR3 contains 14 residues. Trimming removed 5 bases from V and 6 bases from J; junction bases left unmatched: 8. Germline values: CDR1 SGHAT, CDR2 FQNNGV. The CDR3 region is CASSPTSGRGEQYF. CDR3 bases: TGTGCCAGCAGCCCGACTAGCGGAAGAGGCGAGCAGTACTTC.

The CDR3 DNA reads TGTGCTAGTGGCAAAACAGGGGTTGACATTCAGTACTTC. Its translation is CASGKTGVDIQYF. V usage is TRBV12-5 and J usage is TRBJ2-4; 7 bases fit TRBD1. V dropped 6 bases and J dropped 8; count of bases not matched to a gene: 7. The germline CDR1 and CDR2 sequences are LGHNT and FRNRAP. There are 13 residues in the CDR3. The full variable domain, with the rest looked up from reference TRBV12-5 and TRBJ2-4, is DARVTQTPRHKVTEMGQEVTMRCQPILGHNTVFWYRQTMMQGLELLAYFRNRAPLDDSGMPKDRFSAEMPDATLATLKIQPSEPRDSAVYFCASGKTGVDIQYFGAGTRLSVL.

The CDR3 loop is CASSPSLGEEAFF. In nucleotides, the CDR3 is TGTGCCAGCAGCCCGTCACTTGGGGAGGAAGCTTTCTTT. This rearrangement joins TRBV5-4 to TRBJ1-1; D is ambiguous. Trimming stripped 4 bases from V and 8 bases from J, with 15 bases between. The CDR3 is made up of 13 amino acids. CDR1 is SGHNT, CDR2 YYREEE, per germline (reference sequence). The variable domain in full, completed from reference TRBV5-4 and TRBJ1-1, reads ETGVTQSPTHLIKTRGQQVTLRCSSQSGHNTVSWYQQALGQGPQFIFQYYREEENGRGNFPPRFSGLQFPNYSSELNVNALELDDSALYLCASSPSLGEEAFFGQGTRLTVV.